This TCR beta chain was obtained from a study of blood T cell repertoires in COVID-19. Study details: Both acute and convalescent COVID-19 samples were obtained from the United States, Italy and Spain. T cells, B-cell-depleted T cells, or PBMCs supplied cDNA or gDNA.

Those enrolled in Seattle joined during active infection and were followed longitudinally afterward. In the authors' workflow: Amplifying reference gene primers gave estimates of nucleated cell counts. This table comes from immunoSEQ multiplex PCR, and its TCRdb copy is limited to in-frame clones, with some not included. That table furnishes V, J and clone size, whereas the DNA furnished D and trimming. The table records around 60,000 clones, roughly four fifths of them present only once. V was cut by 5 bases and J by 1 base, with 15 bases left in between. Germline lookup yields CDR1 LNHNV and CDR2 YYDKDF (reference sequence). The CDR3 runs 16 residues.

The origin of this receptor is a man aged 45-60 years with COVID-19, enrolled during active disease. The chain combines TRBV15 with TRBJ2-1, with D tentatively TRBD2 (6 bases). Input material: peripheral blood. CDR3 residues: CATSRRSGISYNEQFF. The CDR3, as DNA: TGTGCCACCAGCCGCCGTAGCGGAATTTCCTACAATGAGCAGTTCTTC.